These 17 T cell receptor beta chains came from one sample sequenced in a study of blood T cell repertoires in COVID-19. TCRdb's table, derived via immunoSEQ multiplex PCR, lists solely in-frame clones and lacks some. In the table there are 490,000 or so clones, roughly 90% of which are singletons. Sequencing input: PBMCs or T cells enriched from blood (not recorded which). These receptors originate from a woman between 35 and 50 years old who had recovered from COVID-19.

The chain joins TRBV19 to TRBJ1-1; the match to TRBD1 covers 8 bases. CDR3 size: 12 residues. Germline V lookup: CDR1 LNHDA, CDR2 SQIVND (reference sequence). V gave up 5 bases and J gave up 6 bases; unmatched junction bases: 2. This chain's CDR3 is CASSAGGPEAFF. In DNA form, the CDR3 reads TGTGCCAGTAGTGCAGGGGGCCCTGAAGCTTTCTTT.

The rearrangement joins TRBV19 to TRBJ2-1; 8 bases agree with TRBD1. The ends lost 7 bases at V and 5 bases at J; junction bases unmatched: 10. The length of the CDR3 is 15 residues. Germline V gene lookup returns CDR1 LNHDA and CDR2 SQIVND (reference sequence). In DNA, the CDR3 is TGTGCCAGTATACCAGACAGGGGCCGGAACAATGAGCAGTTCTTC. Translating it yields CASIPDRGRNNEQFF.

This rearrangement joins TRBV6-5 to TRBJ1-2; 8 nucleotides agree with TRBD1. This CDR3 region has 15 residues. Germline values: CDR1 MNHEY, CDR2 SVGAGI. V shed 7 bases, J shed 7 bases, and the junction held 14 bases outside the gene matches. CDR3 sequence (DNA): TGTGCCAGCAATAACCTCGGACAGGGAAGGGGTGGCTACACCTTC. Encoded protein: CASNNLGQGRGGYTF.

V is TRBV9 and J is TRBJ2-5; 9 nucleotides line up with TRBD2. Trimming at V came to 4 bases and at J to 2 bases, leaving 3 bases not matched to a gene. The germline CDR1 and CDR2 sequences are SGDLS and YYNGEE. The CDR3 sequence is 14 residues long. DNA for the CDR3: TGTGCCAGCAGCCCGACTAGCGGTCAAGAGACCCAGTACTTC. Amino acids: CASSPTSGQETQYF.

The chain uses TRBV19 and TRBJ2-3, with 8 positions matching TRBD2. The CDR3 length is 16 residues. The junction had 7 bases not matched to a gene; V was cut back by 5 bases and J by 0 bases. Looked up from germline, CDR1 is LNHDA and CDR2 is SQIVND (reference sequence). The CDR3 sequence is CASSAGLARSTDTQYF. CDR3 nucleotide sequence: TGTGCCAGTAGTGCAGGACTAGCACGAAGCACAGATACGCAGTATTTT.

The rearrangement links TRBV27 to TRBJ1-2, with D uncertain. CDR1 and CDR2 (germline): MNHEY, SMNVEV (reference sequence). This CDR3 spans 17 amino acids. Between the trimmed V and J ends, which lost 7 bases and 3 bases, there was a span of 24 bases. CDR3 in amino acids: CASTTWASRKPHYGYTF. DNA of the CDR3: TGTGCCAGCACCACCTGGGCCAGCCGTAAACCACACTATGGCTACACCTTC.

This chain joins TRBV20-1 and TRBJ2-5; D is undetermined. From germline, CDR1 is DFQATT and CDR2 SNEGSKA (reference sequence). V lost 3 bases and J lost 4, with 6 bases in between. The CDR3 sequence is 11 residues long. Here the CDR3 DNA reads TGCAGTGCTAGCCCGGGAGAGACCCAGTACTTC. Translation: CSASPGETQYF.

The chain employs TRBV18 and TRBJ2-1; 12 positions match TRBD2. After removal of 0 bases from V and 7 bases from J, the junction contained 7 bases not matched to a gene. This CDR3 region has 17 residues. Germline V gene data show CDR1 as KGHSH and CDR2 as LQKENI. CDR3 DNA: TGTGCCAGCTCACCACCTCACGGGACTAGCGGGTTTAATGAGCAGTTCTTC. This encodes CASSPPHGTSGFNEQFF.

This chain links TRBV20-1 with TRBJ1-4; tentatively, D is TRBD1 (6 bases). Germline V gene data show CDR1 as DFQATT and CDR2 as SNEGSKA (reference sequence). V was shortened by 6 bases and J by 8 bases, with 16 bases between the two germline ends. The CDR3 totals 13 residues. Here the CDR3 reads CSASYREGEKLFF. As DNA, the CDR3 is TGCAGTGCAAGTTACAGGGAAGGGGAAAAACTGTTTTTT.

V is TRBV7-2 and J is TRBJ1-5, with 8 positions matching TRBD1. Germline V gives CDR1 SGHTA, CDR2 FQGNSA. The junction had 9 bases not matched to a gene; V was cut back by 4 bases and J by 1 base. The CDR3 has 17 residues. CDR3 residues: CASSSQRTGYSNQPQHF. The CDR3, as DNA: TGTGCCAGCAGCTCCCAAAGGACAGGGTACAGCAATCAGCCCCAGCATTTT.

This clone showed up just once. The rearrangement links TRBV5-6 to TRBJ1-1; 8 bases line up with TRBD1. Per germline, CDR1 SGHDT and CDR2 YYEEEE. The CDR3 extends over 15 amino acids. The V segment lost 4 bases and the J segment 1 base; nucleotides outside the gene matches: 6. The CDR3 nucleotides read TGTGCCAGCAGCCGCCATGGACAGGGGAACACTGAAGCTTTCTTT. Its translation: CASSRHGQGNTEAFF.

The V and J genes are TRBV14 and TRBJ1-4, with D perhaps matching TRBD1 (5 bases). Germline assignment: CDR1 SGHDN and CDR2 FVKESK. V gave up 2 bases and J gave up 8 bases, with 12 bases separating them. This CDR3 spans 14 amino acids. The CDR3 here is CASSQYSGGEKLFF. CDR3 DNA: TGTGCCAGCAGCCAATATTCGGGGGGGGAAAAACTGTTTTTT.

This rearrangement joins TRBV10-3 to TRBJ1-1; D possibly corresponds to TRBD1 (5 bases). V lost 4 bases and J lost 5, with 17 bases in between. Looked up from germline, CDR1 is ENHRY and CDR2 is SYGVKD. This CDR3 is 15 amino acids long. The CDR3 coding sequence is TGTGCCATCAGTGTGAACCAGGGCGCTGGGACTGAAGCTTTCTTT. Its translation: CAISVNQGAGTEAFF.

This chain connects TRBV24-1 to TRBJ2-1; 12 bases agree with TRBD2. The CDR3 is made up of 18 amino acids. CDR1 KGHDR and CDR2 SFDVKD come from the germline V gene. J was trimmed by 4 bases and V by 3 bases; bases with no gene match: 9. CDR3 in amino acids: CATSDAGLAGLAYNEQFF. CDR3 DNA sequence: TGTGCCACCAGTGATGCGGGACTAGCGGGCCTAGCATACAATGAGCAGTTCTTC.

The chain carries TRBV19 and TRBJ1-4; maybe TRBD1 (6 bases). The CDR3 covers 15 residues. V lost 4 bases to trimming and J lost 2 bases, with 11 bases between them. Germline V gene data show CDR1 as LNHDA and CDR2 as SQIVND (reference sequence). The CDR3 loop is CASSKRGLTNEKLFF. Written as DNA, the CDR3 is TGTGCCAGTAGTAAGCGGGGGCTGACTAATGAAAAACTGTTTTTT.

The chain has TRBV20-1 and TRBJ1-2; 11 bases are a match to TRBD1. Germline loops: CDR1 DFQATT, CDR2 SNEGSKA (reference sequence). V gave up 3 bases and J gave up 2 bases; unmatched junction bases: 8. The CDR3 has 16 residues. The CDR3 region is CSASNVWTGGNYGYTF. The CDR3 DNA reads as TGCAGTGCTAGTAACGTCTGGACAGGGGGCAACTATGGCTACACCTTC.

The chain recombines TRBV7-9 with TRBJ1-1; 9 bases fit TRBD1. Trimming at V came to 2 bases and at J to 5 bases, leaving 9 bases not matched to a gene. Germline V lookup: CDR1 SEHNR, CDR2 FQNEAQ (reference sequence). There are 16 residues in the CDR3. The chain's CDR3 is CASSLLAGTGSTEAFF. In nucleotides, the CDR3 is TGTGCCAGCAGCTTATTAGCGGGGACAGGGTCTACTGAAGCTTTCTTT.